This is a list of T cell receptor beta chains from one sample in a study of vaccination and CD4 T cells after COVID-19. TCRdb redid the calling of the PCR reads with MiXCR, one entry per CDR3 protein. The sample carries around 13,000 distinct CDR3 sequences, about two fifths recorded once. The antigens for these receptors are not known. The sequences come from CD4+ T cells from blood, cultured in vitro, collected before SARS-CoV-2 vaccination. The receptors derive from a human donor who had recovered from COVID-19. The CDR3 runs from the conserved cysteine through the conserved F or W. The D gene is left open where the match is weak. Clone size appears in some rows only: once, few, many, or a class for an expanded clone.

D gene,clone size,J gene,V gene,CDR3 protein,CDR3 DNA
NA,NA,TRBJ2-7,TRBV7-2,CASSLDKTTAYPYEQYF,TGTGCCAGCAGCTTAGATAAGACGACAGCTTACCCGTACGAGCAGTACTTC
NA,NA,TRBJ2-5,TRBV27,CASGQSKTQYF,TGTGCCAGCGGCCAAAGCAAGACCCAGTACTTC
NA,NA,TRBJ2-1,TRBV25-1,CASSGPTHNEQFF,TGTGCCAGCAGCGGTCCGACCCACAATGAGCAGTTCTTC
NA,NA,TRBJ1-1,TRBV7-2,CASSPRHNTEAFF,TGTGCCAGCAGCCCCAGACATAACACTGAAGCTTTCTTT
NA,few,TRBJ2-5,TRBV5-4,CASSFIQAAKETQYF,TGTGCCAGCAGCTTCATCCAAGCGGCCAAAGAGACCCAGTACTTC
NA,few,TRBJ1-1,TRBV6-5,CASSYIGNTEAFF,TGTGCCAGCAGTTACATTGGGAACACTGAAGCTTTCTTT
NA,few,TRBJ1-2,TRBV6-2/TRBV6-3,CASSRLVLYGYTF,TGTGCCAGCAGCCGCTTGGTACTCTATGGCTACACCTTC
TRBD1,once,TRBJ2-7,TRBV28,CASSPAGQGSYEQYF,TGTGCCAGCAGTCCAGCGGGACAGGGCTCCTACGAGCAGTACTTC
NA,NA,TRBJ2-7,TRBV25-1,CANSGLNYEQYF,TGTGCCAACTCGGGACTGAACTACGAGCAGTACTTC
NA,NA,TRBJ1-2,TRBV2,CAGGSYNYGYTF,TGTGCCGGCGGGTCCTATAACTATGGCTACACCTTC
NA,NA,TRBJ2-3,TRBV11-3,CASTGGAGEGDTQYF,TGTGCCAGCACAGGGGGAGCGGGGGAAGGAGATACGCAGTATTTT
TRBD1,NA,TRBJ2-7,TRBV20-1,CSAGVDRRISYEQYF,TGCAGTGCTGGAGTGGACAGGCGTATATCCTACGAGCAGTACTTC
NA,few,TRBJ1-5,TRBV20-1,CTKGGVPQHF,TGCACAAAAGGGGGGGTCCCCCAGCATTTT
NA,few,TRBJ2-7,TRBV7-2,CASRKLASSYEQYF,TGTGCCAGCAGGAAGCTAGCGAGCTCCTACGAGCAGTACTTC
NA,few,TRBJ1-2,TRBV7-2,CASSAATGPSSNYGYTF,TGTGCCAGCAGCGCCGCGACAGGACCCTCCTCTAACTATGGCTACACCTTC
NA,NA,TRBJ1-2,TRBV19,CASSMGTQAHYGYTF,TGTGCCAGTAGTATGGGGACACAAGCCCACTATGGCTACACCTTC
NA,few,TRBJ1-1,TRBV6-1,CASRGDMNTEAFF,TGTGCCAGCAGAGGGGATATGAACACTGAAGCTTTCTTT
NA,NA,TRBJ2-1,TRBV12-3/TRBV12-4,CASSAGLYNEQFF,TGTGCCAGCAGTGCCGGACTCTACAATGAGCAGTTCTTC
NA,NA,TRBJ1-5,TRBV20-1,CSARGGRVGGGQSPQHF,TGCAGTGCTAGAGGCGGCAGGGTAGGGGGGGGCCAATCGCCCCAGCATTTT
NA,NA,TRBJ2-2,TRBV5-3,CASSLVIRNTGELFF,TGTGCCAGCAGCTTGGTTATCAGGAACACCGGGGAGCTGTTTTTT
NA,NA,TRBJ1-1,TRBV5-1,CASSLEGRMVDEAFF,TGCGCCAGCAGCTTGGAAGGGAGGATGGTTGATGAGGCTTTCTTT
NA,few,TRBJ2-7,TRBV6-2/TRBV6-3,CASSYRGDEQYF,TGTGCCAGCAGTTACCGGGGTGACGAGCAGTACTTC
NA,few,TRBJ2-2,TRBV27,CASSWGWQNTGELFF,TGTGCCAGCAGTTGGGGATGGCAGAACACCGGGGAGCTGTTTTTT
NA,NA,TRBJ1-2,TRBV7-2,CASTLQGINYGYTF,TGTGCCAGCACCCTGCAGGGTATCAACTATGGCTACACCTTC
NA,few,TRBJ1-2,TRBV27,CASSISPRSGRRSYTF,TGTGCCAGCAGCATCTCCCCCCGCTCAGGGCGAAGATCCTACACCTTC
NA,NA,TRBJ2-3,TRBV24-1,CATSEGSTDTQYF,TGTGCCACCAGTGAGGGGAGCACAGATACGCAGTATTTT
NA,NA,TRBJ2-5,TRBV11-3,CASSWVGETQYF,TGTGCCAGCAGCTGGGTGGGAGAGACCCAGTACTTC
TRBD2,NA,TRBJ2-3,TRBV7-3,CASSRGPASGGNTDTQYF,TGTGCCAGCAGCCGCGGCCCGGCTAGCGGGGGTAACACAGATACGCAGTATTTT
NA,NA,TRBJ2-1,TRBV11-3,CASSKGGASVHEQFF,TGTGCCAGCAGTAAAGGGGGGGCTAGCGTTCATGAGCAGTTCTTC
TRBD2,NA,TRBJ2-7,TRBV6-5,CASSFRTSGSGEQYF,TGTGCCAGCAGTTTCCGGACTAGCGGGAGTGGAGAGCAGTACTTC
TRBD1,NA,TRBJ2-3,TRBV24-1,CATSDPGQGEGTDTQYF,TGTGCCACCAGTGACCCCGGACAGGGAGAGGGCACAGATACGCAGTATTTT
NA,few,TRBJ2-7,TRBV11-3,CASSLYRDSYEQYF,TGTGCCAGCAGCTTATACCGGGACTCCTACGAGCAGTACTTC
TRBD2,few,TRBJ2-5,TRBV28,CASSLASGTTSGRPEETQYF,TGTGCCAGCAGTCTCGCTAGTGGAACAACTAGCGGGAGGCCCGAGGAGACCCAGTACTTC
NA,NA,TRBJ2-3,TRBV2,CASRVIRADTQYF,TGTGCCAGCAGGGTAATTCGGGCAGATACGCAGTATTTT